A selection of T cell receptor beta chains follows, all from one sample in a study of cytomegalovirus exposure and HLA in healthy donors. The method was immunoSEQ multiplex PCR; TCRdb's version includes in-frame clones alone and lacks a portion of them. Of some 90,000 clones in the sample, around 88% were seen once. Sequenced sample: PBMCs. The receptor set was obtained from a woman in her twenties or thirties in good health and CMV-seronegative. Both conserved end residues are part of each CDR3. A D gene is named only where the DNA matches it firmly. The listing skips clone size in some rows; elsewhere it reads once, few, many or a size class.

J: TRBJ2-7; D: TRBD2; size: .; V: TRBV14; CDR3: CASSQRGGRNSYEQYF; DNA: TGTGCCAGCAGCCAGCGGGGGGGCCGAAACTCCTACGAGCAGTACTTC
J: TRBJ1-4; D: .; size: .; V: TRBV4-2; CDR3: CASSQDLNEKLFF; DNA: TGTGCCAGCAGCCAAGATCTGAATGAAAAACTGTTTTTT
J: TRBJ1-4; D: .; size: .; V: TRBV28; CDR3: CASTLNRDPNEKLFF; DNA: TGTGCCAGCACCTTGAACAGGGATCCGAATGAAAAACTGTTTTTT
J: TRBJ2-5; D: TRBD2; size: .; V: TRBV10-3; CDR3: CAISEQLAGRQETQYF; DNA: TGTGCCATCAGTGAGCAGCTAGCGGGGCGGCAAGAGACCCAGTACTTC
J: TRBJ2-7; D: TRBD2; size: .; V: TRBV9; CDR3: CASSVATSANIYEQYF; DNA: TGTGCCAGCAGCGTAGCGACTAGCGCCAACATCTACGAGCAGTACTTC
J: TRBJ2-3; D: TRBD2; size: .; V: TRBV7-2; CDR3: CASSLEVAGADTQYF; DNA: TGTGCCAGCAGCTTAGAAGTAGCGGGAGCAGATACGCAGTATTTT
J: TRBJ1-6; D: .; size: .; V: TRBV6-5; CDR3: CASSYLQVGGSPLHF; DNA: TGTGCCAGCAGTTATCTACAGGTGGGAGGTTCACCCCTCCACTTT
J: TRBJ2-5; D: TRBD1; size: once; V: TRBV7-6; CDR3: CASSRQGPGETQYF; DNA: TGTGCCAGCAGCCGACAGGGGCCAGGGGAGACCCAGTACTTC
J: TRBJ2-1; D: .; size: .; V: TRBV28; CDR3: CASGVVGDFNEQFF; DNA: TGTGCCAGCGGGGTGGTGGGGGACTTCAATGAGCAGTTCTTC
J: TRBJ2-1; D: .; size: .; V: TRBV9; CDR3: CASSALGDQFF; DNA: TGTGCCAGCAGCGCCCTAGGAGATCAGTTCTTC
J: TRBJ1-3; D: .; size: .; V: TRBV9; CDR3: CASSVQSSGNTIYF; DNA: TGTGCCAGCAGCGTTCAGTCGTCTGGAAACACCATATATTTT
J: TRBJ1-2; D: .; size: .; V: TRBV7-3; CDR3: CASSSSRASYGYTF; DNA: TGTGCCAGCAGCTCCTCGAGGGCGAGCTATGGCTACACCTTC
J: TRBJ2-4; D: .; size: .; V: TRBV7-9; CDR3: CASADIDIQYF; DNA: TGTGCCAGCGCGGATATAGACATTCAGTACTTC
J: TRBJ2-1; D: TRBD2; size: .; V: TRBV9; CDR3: CASNLGSGVYNEQFF; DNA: TGTGCCAGCAATTTGGGTAGCGGGGTATACAATGAGCAGTTCTTC
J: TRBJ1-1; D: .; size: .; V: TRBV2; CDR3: CASILDSTEAFF; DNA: TGTGCCAGCATTCTAGACAGCACTGAAGCTTTCTTT
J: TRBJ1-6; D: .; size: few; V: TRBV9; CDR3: CASSVIVAGSPLHF; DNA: TGTGCCAGCAGCGTAATTGTCGCGGGTTCACCCCTCCACTTT
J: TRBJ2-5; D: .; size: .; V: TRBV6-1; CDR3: CASSVSIYPETQYF; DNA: TGTGCCAGCAGTGTTTCTATTTATCCTGAGACCCAGTACTTC
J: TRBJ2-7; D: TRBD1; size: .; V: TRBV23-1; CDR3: CASSQDRGDPYEQYF; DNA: TGCGCCAGCAGTCAAGACAGGGGTGATCCCTACGAGCAGTACTTC
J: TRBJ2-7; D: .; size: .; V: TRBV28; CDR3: CASSFLGSYEQYF; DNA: TGTGCCAGCAGTTTCCTCGGGTCCTACGAGCAGTACTTC
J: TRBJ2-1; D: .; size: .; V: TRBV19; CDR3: CASSPWGGLYNEQFF; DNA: TGTGCCAGTAGTCCTTGGGGGGGGCTTTACAATGAGCAGTTCTTC
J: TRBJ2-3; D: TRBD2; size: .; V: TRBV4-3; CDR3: CASSQAALLAGDSTDTQYF; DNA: TGCGCCAGCAGCCAAGCGGCACTACTAGCGGGGGATAGCACAGATACGCAGTATTTT
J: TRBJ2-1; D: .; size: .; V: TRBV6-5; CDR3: CASSYLDGDNEQFF; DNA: TGTGCCAGCAGTTACTTAGACGGGGACAATGAGCAGTTCTTC
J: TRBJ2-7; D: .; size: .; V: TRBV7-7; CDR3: CASSRSSGGQTSRYEQYF; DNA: TGTGCCAGCAGCCGATCAAGCGGGGGACAGACCTCCAGGTACGAGCAGTACTTC
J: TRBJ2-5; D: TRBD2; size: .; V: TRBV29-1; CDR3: CSVASGGVQETQYF; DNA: TGCAGCGTGGCTAGCGGGGGAGTCCAAGAGACCCAGTACTTC
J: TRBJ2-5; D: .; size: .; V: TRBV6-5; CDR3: CASNRLGPQATQYF; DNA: TGTGCCAGCAACAGACTAGGGCCCCAAGCAACCCAGTACTTC
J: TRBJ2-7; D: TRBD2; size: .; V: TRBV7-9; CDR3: CATVGVSSRLAGVYEQYF; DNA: TGTGCCACCGTTGGGGTCTCGTCGAGACTAGCGGGAGTCTACGAGCAGTACTTC
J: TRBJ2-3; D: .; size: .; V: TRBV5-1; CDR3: CASRMGGGATPSTDTQYF; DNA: TGCGCCAGCAGGATGGGCGGGGGCGCCACCCCTAGCACAGATACGCAGTATTTT
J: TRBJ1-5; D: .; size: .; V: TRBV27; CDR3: CASSLGSRAGAQHF; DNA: TGTGCCAGCAGTTTAGGCAGCAGGGCTGGGGCCCAGCATTTT
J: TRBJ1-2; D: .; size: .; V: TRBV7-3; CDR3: CASSLSGGRNYGYTF; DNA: TGTGCCAGCAGCTTATCCGGGGGTCGGAACTATGGCTACACCTTC
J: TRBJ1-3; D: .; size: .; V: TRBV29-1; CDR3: CSATPSSGNTIYF; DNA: TGCAGCGCCACCCCGTCTAGTGGAAACACCATATATTTT
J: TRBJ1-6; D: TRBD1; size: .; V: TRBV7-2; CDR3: CASSFPGQGARGSPLHF; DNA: TGTGCCAGCAGCTTCCCGGGACAGGGGGCAAGAGGGTCACCCCTCCACTTT
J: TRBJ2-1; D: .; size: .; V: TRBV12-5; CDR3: CASGLVLGGVYNEQFF; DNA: TGTGCTAGTGGTTTGGTACTGGGGGGTGTTTACAATGAGCAGTTCTTC
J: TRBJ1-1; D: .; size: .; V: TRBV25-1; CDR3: CASSEAGHTEAFF; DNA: TGTGCCAGCAGTGAAGCGGGTCACACTGAAGCTTTCTTT
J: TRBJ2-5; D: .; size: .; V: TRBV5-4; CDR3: CASSFDSWETQYF; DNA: TGTGCCAGCAGCTTCGACAGTTGGGAGACCCAGTACTTC
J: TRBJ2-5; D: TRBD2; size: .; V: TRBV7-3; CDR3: CASSLRAGGPETQYF; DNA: TGTGCCAGCAGCTTAAGAGCGGGAGGCCCAGAGACCCAGTACTTC
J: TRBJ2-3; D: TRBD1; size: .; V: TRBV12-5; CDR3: CASAARDRAATDTQYF; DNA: TGTGCTAGTGCCGCCCGGGACAGGGCGGCAACAGATACGCAGTATTTT
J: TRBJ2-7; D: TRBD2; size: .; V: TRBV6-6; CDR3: CASSYYGRPSYEQYF; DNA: TGTGCCAGCAGTTACTACGGGAGGCCATCGTACGAGCAGTACTTC
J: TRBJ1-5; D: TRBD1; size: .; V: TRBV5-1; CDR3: CASSSVPTGGLINQPQHF; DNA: TGCGCCAGCAGCTCTGTTCCGACAGGGGGCTTAATCAATCAGCCCCAGCATTTT
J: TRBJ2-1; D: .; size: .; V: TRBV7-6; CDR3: CASSLLAGDGEQFF; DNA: TGTGCCAGCAGCTTACTTGCAGGGGACGGGGAGCAGTTCTTC
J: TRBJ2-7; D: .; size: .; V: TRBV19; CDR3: CASSMVASREQYF; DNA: TGTGCCAGTAGTATGGTGGCTAGCCGCGAGCAGTACTTC